The entry that follows covers one TCR beta chain sequence. Its cognate antigen is unknown. Clones were sequenced by immunoSEQ multiplex PCR, and TCRdb holds only the in-frame ones, with some missing. The sample has 110,000 to 150,000 clones; less than 95% are singletons. This sample is drawn from a study of cytomegalovirus exposure and HLA in healthy donors. Study-level results: A subsequent analysis found that TCR clusters from the first cohort also tended to co-occur in the 90 to 150 validation repertoires, with about 94% of cluster scores above 0. There were 160 or so TCR beta chains listed as cytomegalovirus-associated. The CMV antigen specificity of a few CMV-associated chains was confirmed through in vitro analysis. Diagnosis of cytomegalovirus status made by the classifier reportedly showed high specificity and sensitivity.

With 8 bases removed from V and 0 bases from J, the gap between germline ends came to 10 bases. This CDR3 is built from 13 residues. In germline, CDR1 is MDHEN, CDR2 SYDVKM. The clonotype was recovered from a man between 18 and 29 years old in good health and CMV-seropositive. The sample consisted of PBMCs. The chain uses TRBV28 and TRBJ1-1, with no clear D. CDR3 sequence (DNA): TGTGCCAGCTACAGCCCTATGAACACTGAAGCTTTCTTT. Translation gives CASYSPMNTEAFF.